This T cell receptor beta chain was identified during a study of spatial heterogeneity in lung cancer. Time point indicated: blood at routine non-recurrence follow-up after resection. Material for sequencing was whole RNA from tumor, nontumor lung or frozen PBMC, left unsorted. Carried by each TCR cDNA molecule was a unique molecular identifier. TCRdb analysed the 5' RACE reads with MiXCR anew, one entry per CDR3 protein. The sample records about 120,000 distinct CDR3 sequences, 12% being singletons. There are a few counts of this clonotype. Its matching antigen is unknown. Regarding the study as a whole: Ubiquitous expanded tumor TCRs appeared in blood more at resection than follow-up.

V dropped 5 bases and J dropped 3 bases, with 11 bases sitting between them. This CDR3 has 14 amino acids. Looked up from germline, CDR1 is SGHAT and CDR2 is FQDESV (reference sequence). The starting material was PBMCs, obtained at follow-up. The V gene is TRBV11-1, the J gene TRBJ2-4; possible D gene TRBD1, 5 bases. This TCR was recovered from a male donor with early-stage non-small cell lung cancer. The CDR3 spells CASSTDSYKNIQYF. CDR3 sequence (DNA): TGTGCCAGCAGCACAGACAGTTACAAAAACATTCAGTACTTC.